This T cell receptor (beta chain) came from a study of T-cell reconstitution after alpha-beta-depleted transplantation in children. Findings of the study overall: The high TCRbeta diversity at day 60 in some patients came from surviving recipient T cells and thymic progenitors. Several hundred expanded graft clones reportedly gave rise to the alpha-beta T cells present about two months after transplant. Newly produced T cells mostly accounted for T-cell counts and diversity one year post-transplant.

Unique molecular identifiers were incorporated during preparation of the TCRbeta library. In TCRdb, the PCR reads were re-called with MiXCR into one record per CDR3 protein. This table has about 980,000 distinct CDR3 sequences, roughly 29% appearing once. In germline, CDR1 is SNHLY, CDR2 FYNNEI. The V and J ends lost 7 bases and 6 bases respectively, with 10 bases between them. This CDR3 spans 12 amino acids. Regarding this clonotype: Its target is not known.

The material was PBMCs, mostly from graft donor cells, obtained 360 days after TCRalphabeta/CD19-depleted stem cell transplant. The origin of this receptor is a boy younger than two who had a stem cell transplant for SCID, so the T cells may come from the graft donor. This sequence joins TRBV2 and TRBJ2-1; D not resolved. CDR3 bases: TGTGCCAGCAACGGAGTGGTCAATGAGCAGTTCTTC. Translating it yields CASNGVVNEQFF.